This T cell receptor (beta chain) is from a study of shared T cell receptors in the human thymus (dated by TCRdb to 2020 to 2023). With respect to the entire study: The study examined how the human thymus generates shared, self-reactive T-cell receptor alpha chains.

Remarks on this clone: What this receptor recognizes is not known. Base quality data are lacking; no much larger clone is found one base away.

The library was prepared using the immunoSEQ multiplex PCR assay. The table comes from immuneACCESS by way of TCRdb, which keeps in-frame sequences with V and J called. Part of the clones is missing from these tables; in studies checked, under half for an unresolved V gene and the rest for unknown reasons. This sample gives approximately 580,000 clones in total; around 82% of them show up just once. The biggest ten clones account for about 0.013% of the sample. The V end gives up 5 bases and the J end 3 bases, leaving 5 bases in the junction not matched to a gene. The CDR3 measures 17 amino acids from cysteine to phenylalanine. CDR3 DNA only is kept here, 51 bases in frame from base 1. As encoded in the germline V gene, CDR1 is SGHTA while CDR2 is FQGNSA. This sample also belongs to another study, concerning human thymus T cells. As the second paper documents: Immunologically healthy infants undergoing open corrective cardiac surgery for congenital heart defects in Finland were used as donors. Thymus tissue was collected as surgical resects that were removed during corrective cardiac surgery. Usage of V and J gene segments appeared to be biased in both the thymic and the peripheral blood repertoires. The related research found that thymic TCR repertoires overlapped highly between unrelated individuals. The study described the TCR alpha and beta repertoires in under 10 infant thymus samples and a few matching peripheral blood samples. The infant donors were about 7 to 244 days old, and the cohort included roughly six males and two females. Thymocytes were freed from the tissue by mechanical means and kept at -70 degrees C as pellets of roughly 8.5-30 million cells. A QIAsymphony instrument was used to extract genomic DNA from the frozen cell pellets. TCRB and TCRAD loci were amplified from a standardized quantity of quality-controlled genomic DNA using the immunoSEQ multiplex PCR assay. The amplicons covered the V(D)J region and were long enough to include the CDR3 and to identify the V and J genes. The amplicons were sequenced on an Illumina platform via the commercial immunoSEQ service. Primer bias and sequencing errors were corrected as previously described, and TCRAD and TCRB definitions were based on the IMGT database. Analysis of the repertoires was done with immunoSEQ Analyzer 3.0 and VDJTools and included basic statistics, V/J segment usage, diversity estimates, rarefaction and pairwise overlap. Diversity was estimated with Chao1, ChaoE, Efron-Thisted, Shannon and inverse Simpson indices, and also on datasets down-sampled to the smallest sample. Repertoire overlap was determined by strict matching of CDR3 nucleotide sequence, V gene and J gene, and Jaccard-based multidimensional scaling clustering was applied. On average, about 810,000 unique TCRB clonotypes were obtained from thymus samples, compared with some 84,000 from blood samples.

Sample: thymocytes. The TCR was taken from a boy under two years old with a congenital heart defect. Donor details come from another sample of the same person, matched by shared clones. The receptor chain draws on TRBV7-2 and TRBJ2-2, with TRBD2 identical over 14 junction bases. The CDR3 in this case is CASSQGLAGAYTGELFF. The DNA sequence is given as TGTGCCAGCAGCCAGGGACTAGCGGGAGCGTACACCGGGGAGCTGTTTTTT.